These 29 T cell receptor beta chains were sequenced from one sample in a study of blood T cell repertoires in COVID-19. Clones were sequenced by immunoSEQ multiplex PCR, and TCRdb holds only the in-frame ones, with some missing. Of approximately 210,000 clones listed, about 86% are singletons. The sample consisted of peripheral blood. The receptors shown here come from a man aged 45-60 years with active or convalescent COVID-19.

J is TRBJ2-2 and V is TRBV3-1 (or the pseudogene TRBV3-2), with 9 bases that match TRBD1. The V and J ends lost 3 bases and 5 bases, in that order; junction bases with no gene match: 4. Looked up from germline, CDR1 is LGHDT and CDR2 is YNNKEL (reference sequence). This CDR3 contains 15 residues. In DNA, the CDR3 is TGTGCCAGCAGCCATAGGACAGGGGTAACCGGGGAGCTGTTTTTT. Translating gives CASSHRTGVTGELFF.

This clone was seen only a few times. The chain recombines TRBV5-1 with TRBJ2-3; TRBD1 agrees at 7 bases. The CDR3 is 15 residues long. The V and J ends lost 0 bases and 6 bases, in that order; junction bases with no gene match: 7. Germline V gene sequence: CDR1 SGHRS, CDR2 YFSETQ. In DNA, the CDR3 is TGCGCCAGCAGCTTGGCGGCAGGGGGTAAGGATACGCAGTATTTT. This codes for CASSLAAGGKDTQYF.

The rearrangement joins TRBV4-1 to TRBJ2-5; TRBD1 aligns across 7 bases. V shed 2 bases and J 5 bases; nucleotides not matched to a gene: 8. The CDR3 totals 15 residues. The germline CDR1 and CDR2 sequences are MGHRA and YSYEKL. CDR3 sequence: CASSQLPGGMETQYF. CDR3 nucleotide sequence: TGCGCCAGCAGCCAACTTCCAGGGGGAATGGAGACCCAGTACTTC.

The chain recombines TRBV27 with TRBJ2-7; TRBD1 matches 9 bases. V was pared by 5 bases and J by 5 bases, with 4 bases of the junction left unmatched. This CDR3 spans 13 amino acids. Germline CDR1 and CDR2: MNHEY and SMNVEV (reference sequence). The CDR3 spells CASSRQGGHEQYF. In nucleotides, the CDR3 is TGTGCCAGCAGTAGACAGGGGGGTCACGAGCAGTACTTC.

The J gene is TRBJ2-7, the V gene TRBV18; unclear D gene. Trimming took off 5 bases at V and 2 bases at J, with 16 bases between the two ends. The CDR3 has 15 residues. In germline, CDR1 is KGHSH, CDR2 LQKENI. The CDR3 DNA is TGTGCCAGCTCAACTACACCCTTGGCCCCCTACGAGCAGTACTTC. It is translated as CASSTTPLAPYEQYF.

V gene TRBV7-2 combines with J gene TRBJ1-4; 7 nucleotides match TRBD1. The germline V gene has CDR1 SGHTA and CDR2 FQGNSA. V was clipped by 5 bases and J by 3 bases; unmatched bases: 6. The CDR3 is 15 amino acids. Here the CDR3 reads CASSTQGQSNEKLFF. Written as DNA, the CDR3 is TGTGCCAGCAGCACACAGGGACAGTCTAATGAAAAACTGTTTTTT.

This clone was picked up one time. This rearrangement joins TRBV7-2 to TRBJ2-3, with D possibly TRBD2 on 6 matching bases. Per the germline V gene, CDR1 is SGHTA and CDR2 is FQGNSA. This CDR3 contains 16 residues. V lost 6 bases and J lost 0, with 16 bases in between. In nucleotides, the CDR3 is TGTGCCAGCAGAAACGACCGGCGGGATAGCACAGATACGCAGTATTTT. This translates into CASRNDRRDSTDTQYF.

This clone came up a few times. The gene calls are TRBV28 and TRBJ1-5; maybe TRBD1 (5 bases). This CDR3 is built from 12 residues. Germline CDR1 MDHEN, CDR2 SYDVKM. DNA for the CDR3: TGTGCTGGGAGGGACAGCAATCAGCCCCAGCATTTT. Translating gives CAGRDSNQPQHF.

This clone appeared once. V is TRBV5-1 and J is TRBJ2-7; 8 positions match TRBD2. The length of the CDR3 is 15 residues. The ends lost 0 bases at V and 7 bases at J; junction bases unmatched: 9. CDR1 and CDR2 from the germline V gene are SGHRS and YFSETQ. As DNA, the CDR3 is TGCGCCAGCAGCTTGGGACTTGCGGGGGGAGGGGAGCAGTACTTC. It encodes CASSLGLAGGGEQYF.

The chain uses TRBV4-3 and TRBJ1-1; TRBD1 might be the D (5 bases). V lost 0 bases, J lost 5 bases, and 10 bases lay in between. Germline assignment: CDR1 LGHNA and CDR2 YSLEER. The CDR3 loop spans 14 amino acids. The CDR3 sequence: CASSQDGEGTEAFF. CDR3 DNA: TGCGCCAGCAGCCAAGATGGGGAGGGGACTGAAGCTTTCTTT.

The V call is TRBV13, the J call TRBJ1-1, with a tentative D call TRBD1 (6 bases). The CDR3 runs to 14 residues. Germline V CDR1 and CDR2: PRHDT, FYEKMQ (reference sequence). V was clipped by 0 bases and J by 4 bases, with 9 bases between them. The CDR3 DNA sequence: TGTGCCAGCAGCTTAGGCCAAGGGGGCACTGAAGCTTTCTTT. Translation: CASSLGQGGTEAFF.

The gene calls are TRBV27 and TRBJ1-5; possible D gene TRBD1, 5 bases. Trimming removed 5 bases at V and 4 bases at J, with 12 bases between. Germline CDR1 reads MNHEY; CDR2 reads SMNVEV (reference sequence). This CDR3 has 14 amino acids. The CDR3 region is CASSGQGWNQPQHF. The CDR3, as DNA: TGTGCCAGCAGTGGGCAGGGCTGGAATCAGCCCCAGCATTTT.

The table lists this clone with a count of one. The chain combines TRBV5-1 with TRBJ1-4, with TRBD1 identical over 7 bases. The germline V gene has CDR1 SGHRS and CDR2 YFSETQ. The CDR3 has 18 amino acids. Trimming cost V 3 bases and J 8 bases; bases outside gene matches: 19. CDR3 residues: CASSWGSGTVPTGEKLFF. In DNA, the CDR3 is TGCGCCAGCAGCTGGGGTTCCGGGACAGTCCCTACCGGGGAAAAACTGTTTTTT.

CDR3 bases: TGTGCCAGCAGCCCCCTCGGGAACACTGAAGCTTTCTTT. Protein: CASSPLGNTEAFF. The V gene is TRBV7-3, the J gene TRBJ1-1; D remains unclear. Per germline, CDR1 SGHTA and CDR2 FQGTGA. This CDR3 is built from 13 residues. V lost 5 bases to trimming and J lost 1 base, with 8 bases between them.

The rearrangement joins TRBV11-2 to TRBJ2-2, with D possibly being TRBD2 (6 bases). The germline CDR1 and CDR2 sequences are SGHAT and FQNNGV. The length of the CDR3 is 16 residues. The V and J ends lost 5 bases and 1 base respectively, with 14 bases between them. Here the CDR3 reads CASSLKVGLNTGELFF. The CDR3 nucleotides are TGTGCCAGCAGCCTCAAGGTGGGACTGAACACCGGGGAGCTGTTTTTT. The variable domain in full, with the rest retrieved from reference TRBV11-2 and TRBJ2-2, is EAGVAQSPRYKIIEKRQSVAFWCNPISGHATLYWYQQILGQGPKLLIQFQNNGVVDDSQLPKDRFSAERLKGVDSTLKIQPAKLEDSAVYLCASSLKVGLNTGELFFGEGSRLTVL.

The V and J genes are TRBV4-3 and TRBJ1-4, with 10 nucleotides matching TRBD1. The length of the CDR3 is 15 residues. The germline gives CDR1 LGHNA, CDR2 YSLEER. Trimming at V came to 3 bases and at J to 8 bases, leaving 6 bases not matched to a gene. The CDR3 region has the DNA TGCGCCAGCAGCCAGATGACAGGGGGCGAGGAAAAACTGTTTTTT. Translated, it gives CASSQMTGGEEKLFF.

The V and J genes are TRBV19 and TRBJ1-2, with D possibly TRBD1 on 6 matching bases. In germline, CDR1 is LNHDA, CDR2 SQIVND (reference sequence). V was shortened by 9 bases and J by 1 base, with 18 bases between the two germline ends. The CDR3 contains 15 residues. As DNA, the CDR3 is TGTGCCAGCAGGGCCACGGCAGGGGTTAACTATGGCTACACCTTC. This encodes CASRATAGVNYGYTF. The full variable domain, rest sourced from reference TRBV19 and TRBJ1-2, is DGGITQSPKYLFRKEGQNVTLSCEQNLNHDAMYWYRQDPGQGLRLIYYSQIVNDFQKGDIAEGYSVSREKKESFPLTVTSAQKNPTAFYLCASRATAGVNYGYTFGSGTRLTVV.

Only one count was recorded for this clone. This chain uses TRBV2 with TRBJ2-3; 8 bases are shared with TRBD2. CDR3 size: 16 residues. Per the germline V gene, CDR1 is SNHLY and CDR2 is FYNNEI. J gave up 0 bases and V 7 bases, and 9 bases lay outside the gene matches. The chain's CDR3 is CASTRSGGHSTDTQYF. CDR3 in DNA: TGTGCCAGCACCCGAAGCGGGGGCCATAGCACAGATACGCAGTATTTT.

The CDR3 DNA follows: TGTGCCAGCCGGGACACCGGAAAAGAGCAGTACTTC. It encodes CASRDTGKEQYF. The J gene is TRBJ2-7, the V gene TRBV25-1, with D possibly being TRBD1 (6 bases). This CDR3 has 12 residues. With 8 bases removed from V and 7 bases from J, the gap between germline ends came to 15 bases. Germline V gene lookup returns CDR1 MGHDK and CDR2 SYGVNS.

V gene TRBV21-1 combines with J gene TRBJ2-6; TRBD1 is the table's D call and was not checked against the DNA. TRBV21-1 is described as a pseudogene. The CDR3 spans 19 residues. CDR3 DNA: TGTGCCAGCAGCAAAACCCCCCGGCAGGGGATCTCTGGGGCCAACGTCCTGACTTTC. Protein product: CASSKTPRQGISGANVLTF.

The genes are TRBV28 and TRBJ2-7; 9 bases line up with TRBD2. Germline loops: CDR1 MDHEN, CDR2 SYDVKM. This CDR3 has 15 amino acids. The ends lost 5 bases at V and 4 bases at J; junction bases unmatched: 9. The DNA of the CDR3 is TGTGCCAGCAGTGGGCACCTAGCGGGAAGATACGAGCAGTACTTC. This encodes CASSGHLAGRYEQYF.

This rearrangement joins TRBV30 to TRBJ1-1, with D maybe TRBD1 (6 bases). The length of the CDR3 is 13 residues. Trimming pared 7 bases from V and 0 bases from J, leaving 12 bases between. Germline CDR1 is GTSNPN and CDR2 is SVGIG (reference sequence). Here the CDR3 reads CASGGHLNTEAFF. The CDR3 nucleotides read TGTGCCTCGGGGGGACATTTGAACACTGAAGCTTTCTTT.

This sequence joins TRBV30 and TRBJ1-5, with D tentatively TRBD1 (6 bases). The CDR3 sequence is 13 residues long. Germline V lookup: CDR1 GTSNPN, CDR2 SVGIG (reference sequence). The V end was cut by 1 base, the J end by 6 bases, with 10 bases between. In DNA, the CDR3 is TGTGCCTGGAGTGCAGGGGTTGGTCAGCCCCAGCATTTT. Its protein product is CAWSAGVGQPQHF.

The chain carries TRBV4-3 and TRBJ2-7; 7 bases are shared with TRBD1. Losses at the gene ends were 4 bases for V and 0 bases for J; bases not matched to a gene: 6. From germline, CDR1 is LGHNA and CDR2 YSLEER. The CDR3 spans 15 residues. The CDR3 DNA is TGCGCCAGCAGCCCCCAAAGGACAGGCTCCTACGAGCAGTACTTC. The encoded protein is CASSPQRTGSYEQYF.

This sequence joins TRBV19 and TRBJ2-1; D not resolved. The CDR3 sequence is 13 residues long. Germline V CDR1 and CDR2: LNHDA, SQIVND (reference sequence). The V and J ends lost 3 bases and 4 bases respectively, with 7 bases between them. CDR3 in amino acids: CASSIILYNEQFF. CDR3 DNA sequence: TGTGCCAGTAGTATTATTCTATACAATGAGCAGTTCTTC.

The V and J genes are TRBV9 and TRBJ2-1; tentatively, D is TRBD1 (5 bases). The CDR3 covers 15 residues. The germline V gene encodes CDR1 SGDLS and CDR2 YYNGEE. Trimming pared 0 bases from V and 7 bases from J, leaving 14 bases between. The CDR3 region is CASSVDYQGWNEQFF. The CDR3 DNA reads TGTGCCAGCAGCGTAGATTACCAGGGCTGGAATGAGCAGTTCTTC.

The chain couples TRBV6-6 to TRBJ1-5; D gene ambiguous. The germline gives CDR1 MNHNY, CDR2 SVGAGI (reference sequence). This CDR3 spans 13 amino acids. V was clipped by 4 bases and J by 0 bases, with 4 bases between them. The CDR3 loop is CASSSNSNQPQHF. In DNA form, the CDR3 reads TGTGCCAGCAGTTCCAATAGCAATCAGCCCCAGCATTTT.

The V and J genes are TRBV18 and TRBJ2-3; TRBD2 agrees at 13 bases. This CDR3 has 16 amino acids. V lost 5 bases and J lost 6; bases outside the gene matches: 8. Germline loops: CDR1 KGHSH, CDR2 LQKENI. This chain's CDR3 is CASSGGLAGVGDTQYF. CDR3 bases: TGTGCCAGCTCAGGAGGACTAGCGGGAGTTGGGGATACGCAGTATTTT. The full variable domain, its missing parts supplied by reference TRBV18 and TRBJ2-3, is NAGVMQNPRHLVRRRGQEARLRCSPMKGHSHVYWYRQLPEEGLKFMVYLQKENIIDESGMPKERFSAEFPKEGPSILRIQQVVRGDSAAYFCASSGGLAGVGDTQYFGPGTRLTVL.

The J gene is TRBJ1-1, the V gene TRBV6-2 or TRBV6-3; 7 nucleotides align to TRBD1. V gave up 5 bases and J gave up 4 bases; unmatched junction bases: 4. Per germline, CDR1 MNHEY and CDR2 SVGEGT. The CDR3 is 13 amino acids. The CDR3: CASSTQGITEAFF. CDR3 in DNA: TGTGCCAGCAGTACACAGGGGATCACTGAAGCTTTCTTT.